Shown below are 17 T cell receptor beta chains from a single sample sequenced in a study of shared clonotypes between healthy human individuals. Measured with immunoSEQ multiplex PCR; TCRdb has only the in-frame clones, and not every one. Among approximately 2.4 million clones listed, about 94% were seen once. Sequenced: naive CD4+ T cells sorted from blood. This sample's subset: CD45RA+ positively selected. All receptors derive from a man between 18 and 29 years old in good health.

This clone was detected only once. The rearrangement uses TRBV9 and TRBJ2-1, with 12 bases lining up with TRBD2. The germline gives CDR1 SGDLS, CDR2 YYNGEE. Trimming took 5 bases from V and 6 from J; bases not matched to a gene: 6. CDR3 size: 15 residues. The chain's CDR3 is CASSYGTSGRNEQFF. The CDR3 region has the DNA TGTGCCAGCAGTTACGGGACTAGCGGGCGCAATGAGCAGTTCTTC.

This chain uses TRBV7-8 with TRBJ2-7; no clear D. The CDR3 covers 15 residues. V was clipped by 2 bases and J by 3 bases, with 14 bases between them. The germline gives CDR1 SGHVS, CDR2 FQNEAQ. The CDR3 DNA follows: TGTGCCAGCAGCTTAAAGCGAGACGCCGTCTACGAGCAGTACTTC. Protein: CASSLKRDAVYEQYF. Filled out from reference TRBV7-8 and TRBJ2-7, the complete variable domain reads GAGVSQSPRYKVAKRGQDVALRCDPISGHVSLFWYQQALGQGPEFLTYFQNEAQLDKSGLPSDRFFAERPEGSVSTLKIQRTQQEDSAVYLCASSLKRDAVYEQYFGPGTRLTVT.

The chain joins TRBV4-1 to TRBJ2-7, with 10 bases that match TRBD2. There are 16 residues in the CDR3. Germline V gene lookup returns CDR1 MGHRA and CDR2 YSYEKL. After removal of 0 bases from V and 4 bases from J, the junction contained 6 bases not matched to a gene. The CDR3 nucleotides read TGCGCCAGCAGCCAAGAGCGGCTAGCGGGAGAATACGAGCAGTACTTC. It codes for CASSQERLAGEYEQYF.

In its sample, this clone was seen once. This rearrangement joins TRBV5-4 to TRBJ1-2; D not certain. Trimming pared 1 base from V and 1 base from J, leaving 8 bases between. This CDR3 has 14 amino acids. Germline V CDR1 and CDR2: SGHNT, YYREEE (reference sequence). CDR3 loop: CASSLLGLNYGYTF. DNA of the CDR3: TGTGCCAGCAGCTTGCTGGGCCTTAACTATGGCTACACCTTC.

The chain has TRBV10-1 and TRBJ2-5; the D gene could be TRBD1 or TRBD2 (5 bases each). CDR1 is WNHNN, CDR2 SYGVQD, per germline (reference sequence). Trimming removed 6 bases at V and 2 bases at J, with 13 bases between. This CDR3 spans 14 amino acids. The CDR3 loop is CASSSGTSQETQYF. CDR3 nucleotides: TGCGCCAGCAGCTCCGGGACGTCGCAAGAGACCCAGTACTTC.

This chain uses TRBV7-2 with TRBJ2-7, with D unresolved. The V end lost 1 base, the J end lost 0 bases, and 13 bases lay between the germline ends. The V gene's germline CDR1 is SGHTA and CDR2 FQGNSA. This CDR3 comprises 16 residues. The CDR3: CASSLVLLASSYEQYF. In DNA, the CDR3 is TGTGCCAGCAGCTTAGTTCTGTTGGCGAGCTCCTACGAGCAGTACTTC. The full variable domain, its missing parts supplied by reference TRBV7-2 and TRBJ2-7, is GAGVSQSPSNKVTEKGKDVELRCDPISGHTALYWYRQSLGQGLEFLIYFQGNSAPDKSGLPSDRFSAERTGGSVSTLTIQRTQQEDSAVYLCASSLVLLASSYEQYFGPGTRLTVT.

The rearrangement uses TRBV11-3 and TRBJ2-1, with D possibly called TRBD1 or TRBD2 (6 bases each). Per germline, CDR1 SGHNT and CDR2 YENEEA. The CDR3 contains 15 residues. Trimming cost V 5 bases and J 5 bases, with 16 bases left between them. In DNA form, the CDR3 reads TGTGCCAGCAGCCTGGACGGGGGCGCGAACAATGAGCAGTTCTTC. This encodes CASSLDGGANNEQFF.

The chain has TRBV18 and TRBJ2-3, with D perhaps given as TRBD1 or TRBD2 (5 bases each). The V gene lost 2 bases and the J gene lost 6 bases, with 15 bases spanning the gap. CDR3 length: 15 amino acids. CDR1 and CDR2 from the germline V gene are KGHSH and LQKENI. The DNA of the CDR3 is TGTGCCAGCTCACCAAGGGCAGGGACCAGGGATACGCAGTATTTT. Its protein product is CASSPRAGTRDTQYF.

This clone was recorded only once. The V and J genes are TRBV7-9 and TRBJ2-2; D remains unclear. Trimming removed 1 base at V and 0 bases at J, with 12 bases between. The CDR3 spans 17 residues. Germline-derived CDR1 and CDR2 are SEHNR and FQNEAQ (reference sequence). In DNA form, the CDR3 reads TGTGCCAGCAGCTTAGGCAGAAAAAACGCGAACACCGGGGAGCTGTTTTTT. It specifies CASSLGRKNANTGELFF.

The V gene is TRBV21-1, the J gene TRBJ2-7; TRBD1, the D gene given by the table, was not confirmed from the DNA. TRBV21-1 is a pseudogene locus. The CDR3 contains 13 residues. CDR3 sequence (DNA): TGTGCCAGCAGAAGGACAGGGAACCACGAGCAGTACTTC. Residues: CASRRTGNHEQYF.

The chain couples TRBV19 to TRBJ2-7; D is uncertain. V was pared by 2 bases and J by 1 base, with 6 bases between. CDR3 length: 13 residues. Germline V CDR1 and CDR2: LNHDA, SQIVND (reference sequence). CDR3 protein: CASSISASYEQYF. The CDR3 coding sequence is TGTGCCAGTAGTATAAGTGCATCCTACGAGCAGTACTTC.

V gene TRBV4-1 combines with J gene TRBJ2-5, with 9 nucleotides matching TRBD2. Trimming removed 7 bases from V and 5 bases from J; junction bases left unmatched: 5. CDR3 length equals 13 residues. Germline V CDR1 and CDR2: MGHRA, YSYEKL. CDR3 in amino acids: CASKELAGETQYF. CDR3 DNA sequence: TGCGCCAGCAAGGAGCTAGCGGGGGAGACCCAGTACTTC.

This clone was seen a single time. The chain recombines TRBV7-8 with TRBJ2-2; no clear D. CDR3 size: 13 residues. Trimming left V 6 bases short and J 3 bases short, with 8 bases between. Germline CDR1 reads SGHVS; CDR2 reads FQNEAQ. The CDR3 DNA reads as TGTGCCAGCAGACAGTTTTACACCGGGGAGCTGTTTTTT. This codes for CASRQFYTGELFF.

The chain combines TRBV9 with TRBJ2-7, with 9 bases matching TRBD2. CDR1 and CDR2 from the germline V gene are SGDLS and YYNGEE. The CDR3 sequence is 15 residues long. V gave up 0 bases and J gave up 6 bases; unmatched junction bases: 7. CDR3 residues: CASSVALAGISEQYF. CDR3 DNA sequence: TGTGCCAGCAGCGTAGCTCTAGCGGGAATTTCCGAGCAGTACTTC.

The rearrangement joins TRBV2 to TRBJ2-7, with TRBD1 identical over 8 bases. V dropped 7 bases and J dropped 0; count of bases not matched to a gene: 2. The length of the CDR3 is 13 residues. Per the germline V gene, CDR1 is SNHLY and CDR2 is FYNNEI. For the CDR3, the DNA is TGTGCCAGCACGGACAGGGCCTCCTACGAGCAGTACTTC. Translating gives CASTDRASYEQYF.

This chain uses TRBV5-4 with TRBJ2-1; D call uncertain. Trimming stripped 4 bases from V and 5 bases from J, with 13 bases between. Germline V gene sequence: CDR1 SGHNT, CDR2 YYREEE (reference sequence). This CDR3 has 14 amino acids. The CDR3 protein is CASSPWAIDNEQFF. Written as DNA, the CDR3 is TGTGCCAGCAGCCCCTGGGCGATAGACAATGAGCAGTTCTTC.

A word on this clone: The sample holds other DNA sequences that translate to the same CDR3. CDR3 residues: CASSQGPEQYF. The CDR3 DNA reads TGTGCCAGCAGCCAAGGCCCCGAGCAGTACTTC. The V and J genes are TRBV14 and TRBJ2-7; D is undetermined. V shed 1 base and J shed 6 bases, with 4 bases lying between them. The CDR3 is 11 amino acids. Germline CDR1 reads SGHDN; CDR2 reads FVKESK.